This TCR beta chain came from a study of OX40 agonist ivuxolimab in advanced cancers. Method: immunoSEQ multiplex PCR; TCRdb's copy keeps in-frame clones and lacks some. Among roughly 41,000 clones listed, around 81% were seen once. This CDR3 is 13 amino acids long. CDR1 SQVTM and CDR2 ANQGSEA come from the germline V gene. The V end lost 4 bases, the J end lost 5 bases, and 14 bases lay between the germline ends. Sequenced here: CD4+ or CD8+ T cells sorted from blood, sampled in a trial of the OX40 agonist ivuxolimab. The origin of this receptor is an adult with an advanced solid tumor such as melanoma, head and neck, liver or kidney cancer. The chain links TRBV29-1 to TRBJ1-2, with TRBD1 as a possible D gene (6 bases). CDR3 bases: TGCAGCGTTGTAAACAGGGAAGGGTATGGCTACACCTTC. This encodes CSVVNREGYGYTF.